The entry that follows covers one T cell receptor (beta chain) sequence. Repertoires were generated with immunoSEQ multiplex PCR, while TCRdb's copy carries only in-frame clones and drops some. The table records fewer than 150,000 clones, around 89% of them present only once. These data are taken from a study of T cell responses to AZD1222 COVID-19 vaccine. This CDR3 is 13 amino acids long. V gave up 1 base and J gave up 2 bases, with 5 bases separating them. Germline CDR1 SGHTA, CDR2 FQGNSA. J is TRBJ1-2 and V is TRBV7-2, with unresolved D. The sequence was collected from an adult who received the AZD1222 COVID-19 vaccine. Specimen: peripheral blood, collected 28 days after the second AZD1222 dose. The CDR3 here is CASSLGGNYGYTF. The DNA of the CDR3 is TGTGCCAGCAGCTTAGGTGGGAACTATGGCTACACCTTC.